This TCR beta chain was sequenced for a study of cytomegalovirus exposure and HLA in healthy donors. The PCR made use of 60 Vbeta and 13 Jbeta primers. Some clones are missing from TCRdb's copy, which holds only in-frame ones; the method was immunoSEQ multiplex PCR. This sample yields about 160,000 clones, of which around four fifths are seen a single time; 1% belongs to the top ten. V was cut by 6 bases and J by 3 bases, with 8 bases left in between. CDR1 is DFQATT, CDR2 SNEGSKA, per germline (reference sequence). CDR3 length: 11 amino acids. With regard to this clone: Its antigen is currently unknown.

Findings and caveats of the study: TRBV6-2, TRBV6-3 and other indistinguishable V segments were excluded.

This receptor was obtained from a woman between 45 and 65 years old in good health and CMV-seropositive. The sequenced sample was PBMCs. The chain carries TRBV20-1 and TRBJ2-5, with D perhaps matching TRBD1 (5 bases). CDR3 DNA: TGCAGTGCCATCAGGGAAGAGACCCAGTACTTC. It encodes CSAIREETQYF.